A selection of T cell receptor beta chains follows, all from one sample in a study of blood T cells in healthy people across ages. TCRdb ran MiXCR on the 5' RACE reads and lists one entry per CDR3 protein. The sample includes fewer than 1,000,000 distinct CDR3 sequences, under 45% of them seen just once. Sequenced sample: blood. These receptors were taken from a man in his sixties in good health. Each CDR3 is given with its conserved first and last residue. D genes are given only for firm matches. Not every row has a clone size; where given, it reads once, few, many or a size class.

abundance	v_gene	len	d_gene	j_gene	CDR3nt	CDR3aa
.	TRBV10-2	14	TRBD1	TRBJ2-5	TGCGCCAGGGGGGACACAGGGGGCTTTAAGGAGCAGTACTTC	CARGDTGGFKEQYF
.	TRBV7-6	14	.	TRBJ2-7	TGTGCCAGCAGCGTGGACGCTAGGTCCGACGAGCAGTACTTC	CASSVDARSDEQYF
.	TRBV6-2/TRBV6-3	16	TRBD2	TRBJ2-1	TGTGCCAGCAGTTCCAGGCTAGCGGGGGGGAACAATGAGCAGTTCTTC	CASSSRLAGGNNEQFF
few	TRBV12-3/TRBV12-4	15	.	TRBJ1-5	TGTGCCAGCAGTTGGGCAGGGGCGGAGAATCAGCCCCAGCATTTT	CASSWAGAENQPQHF
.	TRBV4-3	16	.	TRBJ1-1	TGCGCCAGCAGCCCAAAGGTTGGAGCGGGCGGAACTGAAGCTTTCTTT	CASSPKVGAGGTEAFF
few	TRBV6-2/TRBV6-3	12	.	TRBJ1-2	TGTGCCAGCAGTGAAACGACTAGGAGCTACACCTTC	CASSETTRSYTF
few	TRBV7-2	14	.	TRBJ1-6	TGTGCCAGCAGCTTAGGGGGTGGAGGATCACCCCTCCACTTT	CASSLGGGGSPLHF
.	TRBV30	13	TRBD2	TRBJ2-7	TGTGCCTGGAATAGCGGGGGGGCCTACGAGCAGTACTTC	CAWNSGGAYEQYF
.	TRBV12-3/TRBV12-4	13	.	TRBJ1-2	TGTGCCAGCAGCGAAGGTCCCCCTAGGGGCTACACCTTC	CASSEGPPRGYTF
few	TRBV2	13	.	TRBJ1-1	TGTGCCAGCAGTGGACAGGCTTGGGCTGAAGCTTTCTTT	CASSGQAWAEAFF
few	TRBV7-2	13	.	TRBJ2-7	TGTGCCAGCAGCAATACGGACGGGCTACGGCAGTACTTC	CASSNTDGLRQYF
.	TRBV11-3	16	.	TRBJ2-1	TGTGCCAGCAGCTTAGGGCGCAGGGGCCGCTACAATGAGCAGTTCTTC	CASSLGRRGRYNEQFF
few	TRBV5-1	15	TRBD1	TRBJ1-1	TGCGCCAGCAGCTGGGGGACAGGGTCCAACACTGAAGCTTTCTTT	CASSWGTGSNTEAFF
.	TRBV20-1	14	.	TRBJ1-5	TGCAGTGCTAGCCTAGGACAGATCAATCAGCCCCAGCATTTT	CSASLGQINQPQHF
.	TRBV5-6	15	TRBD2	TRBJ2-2	TGTGCCAGCAGCTTGCGGGGGGGTAACACCGGGGAGCTGTTTTTT	CASSLRGGNTGELFF
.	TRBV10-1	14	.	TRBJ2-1	.	CASSTSTGNNEQYF
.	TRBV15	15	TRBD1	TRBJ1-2	TGTGCCACCAGCCCCGGACAGGGGACTAACTATGGCTACACCTTC	CATSPGQGTNYGYTF
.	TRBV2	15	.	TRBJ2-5	TGTGCCAGCAGTGAACGTGCCCAGGTCCGGGAGACCCAGTACTTC	CASSERAQVRETQYF
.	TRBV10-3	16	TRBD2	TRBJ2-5	TGTGCCATCAGTGAGTCGACTAGCGGGGGGGCCGTTGAGCAGTACTTC	CAISESTSGGAVEQYF
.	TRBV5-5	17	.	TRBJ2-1	TGTGCCAGCAGTCTAGGGCCTCCAGGGGGGTTTTACAATGAGCAGTTCTTC	CASSLGPPGGFYNEQFF
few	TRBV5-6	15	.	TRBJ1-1	TGTGCCAGCAGCTTGGCCGGGGGAAGGGGCACTGAAGCTTTCTTT	CASSLAGGRGTEAFF
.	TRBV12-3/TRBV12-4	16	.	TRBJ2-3	TGTGCCAGCAGTTTAGGGGAGTTCAGGAGCACAGATACGCAGTATTTT	CASSLGEFRSTDTQYF
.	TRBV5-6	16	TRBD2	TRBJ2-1	TGTGCCAGCAGCTTGGGTACTAGCGGGTTGTACAATGAGCAGTTCTTC	CASSLGTSGLYNEQFF
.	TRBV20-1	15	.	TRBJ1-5	TGCAGTGCTAGAGGGCAGCCATTTAGCAATCAGCCCCAGCATTTT	CSARGQPFSNQPQHF
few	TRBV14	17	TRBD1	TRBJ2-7	TGTGCCAGCAGCCCGCGCTACGGGACAGGAGTCTCCTACGAGCAGTACTTC	CASSPRYGTGVSYEQYF
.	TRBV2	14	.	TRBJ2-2	TGTGCCAGCAAGAACCCATCGGGCACCGGGGAGCTGTTTTTT	CASKNPSGTGELFF
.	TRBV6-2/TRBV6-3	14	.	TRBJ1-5	TGTGCCAGCAACCGACCGGGCCACAATCAGCCCCAGCATTTT	CASNRPGHNQPQHF
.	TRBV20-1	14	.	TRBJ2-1	TGCAGTGCTAGAGATGTCGGCAAGTACGATGAGCAGTTCTTC	CSARDVGKYDEQFF
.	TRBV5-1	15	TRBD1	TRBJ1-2	TGCGCCAGCAGCACCAATACAGGGGGCTTCTATGGCTACACCTTC	CASSTNTGGFYGYTF
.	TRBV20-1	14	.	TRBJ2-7	TGCAGTGCTAGGTTCGACACCTTGGGGCTTGGGCAGTACTTC	CSARFDTLGLGQYF
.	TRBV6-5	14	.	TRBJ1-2	TGTGCCAGCAGTACCTTGAGAGCTAACTATGGCTACACCTTC	CASSTLRANYGYTF
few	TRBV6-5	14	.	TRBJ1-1	TGTGCCAGCAGTCAACTCAGGGGGAACACTGAAGCTTTCTTT	CASSQLRGNTEAFF
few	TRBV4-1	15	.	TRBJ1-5	TGCGCCAGCAGCCAACCGGACAGTATTCAACAGCCCCAGCATTTT	CASSQPDSIQQPQHF
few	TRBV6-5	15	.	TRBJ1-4	TGTGCCAGCAGTTACTCGGGGAGTCTTCATGAAAAACTGTTTTTT	CASSYSGSLHEKLFF
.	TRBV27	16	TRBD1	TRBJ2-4	TGTGCCAGCAGTCTCCGACCGCCGGGACAGAGGGACATTCAGTACTTC	CASSLRPPGQRDIQYF
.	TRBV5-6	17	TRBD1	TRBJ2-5	TGTGCCAGCAGCTCCGGGACAGTGTTTTCGTACCAAGAGACCCAGTACTTC	CASSSGTVFSYQETQYF
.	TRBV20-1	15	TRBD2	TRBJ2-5	TGCAGTGCTAGAGCCCTGGGACTAGGGCAAGAGACCCAGTACTTC	CSARALGLGQETQYF
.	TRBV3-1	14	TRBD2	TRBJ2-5	TGTGCCAGCAGCGGACTAGCGGGGAGTCAGACCCAGTACTTC	CASSGLAGSQTQYF
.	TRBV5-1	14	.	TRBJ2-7	TGCGCCAGCAGCTCCGGGGAGGATGGCAATGAGCAGTACTTC	CASSSGEDGNEQYF
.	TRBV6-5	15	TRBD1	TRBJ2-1	TGTGCCAGCAGTTACGACAGGGGCGGGCGTAATGAGCAGTTCTTC	CASSYDRGGRNEQFF
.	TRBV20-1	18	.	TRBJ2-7	TGCAGTGCTAGAGATCGGGCCCGCCATCAGCCGGGGACCTACGAGCAGTACTTC	CSARDRARHQPGTYEQYF
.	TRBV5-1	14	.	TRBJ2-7	TGCGCCAGCAGCTTGGCTTCCCCAGCCTACGAGCAGTACTTC	CASSLASPAYEQYF
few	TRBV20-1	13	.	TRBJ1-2	TGCAGTGCTACCAGACAGACGCTTTATGGCTACACCTTC	CSATRQTLYGYTF
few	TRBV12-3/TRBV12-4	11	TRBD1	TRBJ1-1	TGTGCCAGCAGGGGGACAGGTGAAGCTTTCTTT	CASRGTGEAFF
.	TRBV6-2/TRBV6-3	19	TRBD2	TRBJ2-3	TGTGCCAGCAGTGCGATCCCCAGACTAGCGGGGGCCCTCACAGATACGCAGTATTTT	CASSAIPRLAGALTDTQYF
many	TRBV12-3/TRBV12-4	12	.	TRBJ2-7	TGTGCCAGCAGTTTAGAGAGTTACGAGCAGTACTTC	CASSLESYEQYF
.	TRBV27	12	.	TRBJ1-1	TGTGCCAGCGGCAGGTGGAACACTGAAGCTTTCTTT	CASGRWNTEAFF
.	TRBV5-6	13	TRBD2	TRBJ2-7	TGTGCCAGCGGCACCACGGGAGGGCCCGAGCAGTACTTC	CASGTTGGPEQYF
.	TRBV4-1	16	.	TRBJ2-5	TGCGCCAGCAGCCCCACCACCAGGAGGTTCCAAGAGACCCAGTACTTC	CASSPTTRRFQETQYF
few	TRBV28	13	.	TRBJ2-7	TGTGCCAGCAGCCAAGACAAAACCTACGAGCAGTACTTC	CASSQDKTYEQYF
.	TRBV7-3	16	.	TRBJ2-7	TGTGCCGGCAGCCGGGGATGGGACTCCCGGGTTGACGAGCAGTACTTC	CAGSRGWDSRVDEQYF
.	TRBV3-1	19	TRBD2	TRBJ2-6	TGTGCCAGCAGCCAAGATAGGAAGCGGGGTCTGGCCGGGGCCAACGTCCTGACTTTC	CASSQDRKRGLAGANVLTF
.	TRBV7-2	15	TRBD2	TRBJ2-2	TGTGCCAGCAGCTTAGGCGGGGGGGCCGGTGGGGAGCTGTTTTTT	CASSLGGGAGGELFF
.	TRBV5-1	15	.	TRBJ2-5	TGCGCCAGCAGCGTCTCCGGGACGAAGGGAGAGACCCAGTACTTC	CASSVSGTKGETQYF
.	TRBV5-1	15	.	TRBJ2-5	TGCGCCGGCAGCTCTACCGACAACAGGGTAGAGACCCAGTACTTC	CAGSSTDNRVETQYF
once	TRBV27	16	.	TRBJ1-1	TGTGCCAGCAGTAGATTCGCAGGGGTCATGAACACTGAAGCTTTCTTT	CASSRFAGVMNTEAFF
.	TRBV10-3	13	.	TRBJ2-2	TGTGCCATCAGTGACATGAACACCGGGGAGCTGTTTTTT	CAISDMNTGELFF